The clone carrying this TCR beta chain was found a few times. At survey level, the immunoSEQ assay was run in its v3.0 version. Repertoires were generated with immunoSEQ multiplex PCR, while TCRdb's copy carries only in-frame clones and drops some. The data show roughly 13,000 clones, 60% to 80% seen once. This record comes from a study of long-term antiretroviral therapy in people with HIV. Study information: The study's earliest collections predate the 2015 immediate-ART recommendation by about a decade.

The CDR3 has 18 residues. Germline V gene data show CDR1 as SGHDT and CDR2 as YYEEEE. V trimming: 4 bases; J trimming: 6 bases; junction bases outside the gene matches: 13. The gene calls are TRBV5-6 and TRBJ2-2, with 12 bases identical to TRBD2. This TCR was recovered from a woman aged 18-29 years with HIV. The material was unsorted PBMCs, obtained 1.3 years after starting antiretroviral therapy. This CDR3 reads CASSRLAGALHAAGELFF. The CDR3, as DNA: TGTGCCAGCAGCCGACTAGCGGGAGCGCTTCACGCCGCCGGGGAGCTGTTTTTT.